The 5 T cell receptor beta chains reported below all come from one sample, sequenced in a study of cytotoxic CD8 clonotypes in ibrutinib-treated CLL. TCRdb's copy holds only in-frame clones and misses some; the assay was immunoSEQ multiplex PCR. This sample has 150,000 to 200,000 clones; under 90% occur once, and the top ten carry 4.6%. Sequencing used PBMCs, obtained after 24 months of ibrutinib treatment. These TCRs come from a human donor with chronic lymphocytic leukemia.

The gene calls are TRBV29-1 and TRBJ2-7, with D unresolved. This CDR3 is 11 amino acids long. The V end was cut by 0 bases, the J end by 3 bases, with 3 bases between. The germline gives CDR1 SQVTM, CDR2 ANQGSEA. CDR3 bases: TGCAGCGTTGAAGATCGCTACGAGCAGTACTTC. Residues: CSVEDRYEQYF.

The V and J genes are TRBV19 and TRBJ2-3, with D possibly matching TRBD1 (5 bases). The CDR3 is 13 amino acids. Germline V gene data show CDR1 as LNHDA and CDR2 as SQIVND (reference sequence). V was pared by 3 bases and J by 5 bases, with 9 bases between. Here the CDR3 reads CASSMGRGDTQYF. The CDR3 DNA sequence: TGTGCCAGTAGTATGGGAAGGGGAGATACGCAGTATTTT.

This chain connects TRBV7-2 to TRBJ2-2; D is possibly TRBD1 (5 bases). Trimming removed 1 base at V and 7 bases at J, with 13 bases between. The germline V gene encodes CDR1 SGHTA and CDR2 FQGNSA. There are 15 residues in the CDR3. The CDR3 protein is CASSLVAGQIGELFF. CDR3 DNA sequence: TGTGCCAGCAGCTTAGTCGCAGGGCAAATCGGGGAGCTGTTTTTT.

V usage is TRBV2 and J usage is TRBJ1-6; 9 bases are shared with TRBD1. The V segment lost 5 bases and the J segment 1 base; nucleotides outside the gene matches: 6. The CDR3 has 17 residues. Germline values: CDR1 SNHLY, CDR2 FYNNEI. This CDR3 reads CASSPDRGRSYNSPLHF. CDR3 coding DNA: TGTGCCAGCAGTCCGGACAGGGGCCGGTCCTATAATTCACCCCTCCACTTT.

This clone occurred once. This chain uses TRBV5-1 with TRBJ1-4, with D perhaps TRBD1 (5 bases). The germline CDR1 and CDR2 sequences are SGHRS and YFSETQ. V gave up 0 bases and J gave up 8 bases, with 17 bases separating them. This CDR3 has 16 residues. The chain's CDR3 is CASSLVSGPVGEKLFF. The CDR3 DNA reads TGCGCCAGCAGCTTGGTATCAGGGCCGGTGGGGGAAAAACTGTTTTTT. Looking up the rest from reference TRBV5-1 and TRBJ1-4 gives the full variable domain: KAGVTQTPRYLIKTRGQQVTLSCSPISGHRSVSWYQQTPGQGLQFLFEYFSETQRNKGNFPGRFSGRQFSNSRSEMNVSTLELGDSALYLCASSLVSGPVGEKLFFGSGTQLSVL.